Shown below are 15 T cell receptor beta chains from a single sample sequenced in a study of blood T cell repertoires in COVID-19. Profiling relied on immunoSEQ multiplex PCR, and the TCRdb table lists in-frame clones only, not all of them. The repertoire holds hundreds of thousands of clones, with around 90% as singletons. The material sequenced was PBMCs or T cells enriched from blood (not recorded which). These receptor sequences come from a woman in her late teens or twenties who had recovered from COVID-19.

V is TRBV6-2 or TRBV6-3 and J is TRBJ1-1, with D possibly being TRBD1 (5 bases). Per the germline V gene, CDR1 is MNHEY and CDR2 is SVGEGT. The CDR3 has 11 amino acids. V was shortened by 2 bases and J by 8 bases, with 6 bases between the two germline ends. The CDR3 protein is CASSYGAEAFF. CDR3 nucleotide sequence: TGTGCCAGCAGTTACGGGGCAGAAGCTTTCTTT.

The chain carries TRBV14 and TRBJ1-6; no clear D. The ends were cut back, 1 base at V and 0 bases at J, with 4 bases in the middle. Germline CDR1 and CDR2: SGHDN and FVKESK. This CDR3 has 15 amino acids. CDR3 nucleotides: TGTGCCAGCAGCCAAGGGAGCTCCTATAATTCACCCCTCCACTTT. Translated, it gives CASSQGSSYNSPLHF.

V usage is TRBV3-1 (or the pseudogene TRBV3-2) and J usage is TRBJ2-3; possible D gene TRBD1, 7 bases. Germline CDR1 and CDR2: LGHDT and YNNKEL (reference sequence). The CDR3 has 15 amino acids. V dropped 6 bases and J dropped 1 base, with 14 bases sitting between them. The CDR3, as DNA: TGTGCCAGCAGGGGAACAGGGGAGGGCACAGATACGCAGTATTTT. Amino acid sequence: CASRGTGEGTDTQYF.

This clone was seen just once. The chain employs TRBV7-3 and TRBJ2-5; 9 bases line up with TRBD2. The V gene end was trimmed by 5 bases and the J gene end by 4 bases; junction bases not matched to a gene: 11. CDR3 size: 16 residues. The germline CDR1 and CDR2 sequences are SGHTA and FQGTGA. CDR3 DNA sequence: TGTGCCAGCAGCCTCCCCCAAAGACTAGCGGTAGAGACCCAGTACTTC. This gives the protein CASSLPQRLAVETQYF.

The chain uses TRBV11-3 and TRBJ1-1, with D maybe TRBD1 (5 bases). The CDR3 sequence is 14 residues long. Deletions cut 5 bases from V and 0 bases from J, with 10 bases between. Germline loops: CDR1 SGHNT, CDR2 YENEEA. The CDR3 sequence is CASSATAMNTEAFF. As DNA, the CDR3 is TGTGCCAGCAGCGCGACAGCGATGAACACTGAAGCTTTCTTT. Supplemented by reference TRBV11-3 and TRBJ1-1, the full variable domain reads EAGVVQSPRYKIIEKKQPVAFWCNPISGHNTLYWYLQNLGQGPELLIRYENEEAVDDSQLPKDRFSAERLKGVDSTLKIQPAELGDSAVYLCASSATAMNTEAFFGQGTRLTVV.

The chain has TRBV10-1 and TRBJ2-7; D perhaps matches TRBD2 (6 bases). The germline V gene has CDR1 WNHNN and CDR2 SYGVQD (reference sequence). V shed 5 bases and J shed 4 bases, with 6 bases lying between them. This CDR3 contains 11 residues. The CDR3 sequence is CASSRGYEQYF. DNA of the CDR3: TGCGCCAGCAGTCGGGGGTACGAGCAGTACTTC.

The chain joins TRBV5-1 to TRBJ2-1; 10 nucleotides match TRBD2. Trimming removed 2 bases from V and 4 bases from J; junction bases left unmatched: 6. Germline V gives CDR1 SGHRS, CDR2 YFSETQ. The CDR3 length is 16 residues. The CDR3 DNA sequence: TGCGCCAGCAGCTTAACCGGGACTAGCGAGTACAATGAGCAGTTCTTC. Protein: CASSLTGTSEYNEQFF.

The J gene is TRBJ1-1, the V gene TRBV10-3, with 8 bases lining up with TRBD1. V dropped 0 bases and J dropped 3; count of bases not matched to a gene: 3. The length of the CDR3 is 15 residues. Germline V gene lookup returns CDR1 ENHRY and CDR2 SYGVKD. This chain's CDR3 is CAISESQGADTEAFF. CDR3 coding DNA: TGTGCCATCAGTGAGTCCCAGGGGGCGGACACTGAAGCTTTCTTT.

The chain carries TRBV10-2 and TRBJ2-3; 10 bases match TRBD2. This CDR3 has 15 amino acids. Germline CDR1 WSHSY, CDR2 SAAADI. Germline trimming cut 10 bases from V and 4 bases from J; bases unmatched to any gene: 11. Here the CDR3 DNA reads TGCGCCACGAGCAGCGGGGGGGTGGTTGCAGATACGCAGTATTTT. Translated: CATSSGGVVADTQYF.

This clone appeared a single time. The chain has TRBV11-3 and TRBJ2-7, with TRBD1 identical over 7 bases. V dropped 10 bases and J dropped 0; count of bases not matched to a gene: 9. The CDR3 is made up of 14 amino acids. Looked up from germline, CDR1 is SGHNT and CDR2 is YENEEA. Here the CDR3 reads CATSQDRSSYEQYF. Written as DNA, the CDR3 is TGTGCCACATCACAGGACAGGAGCTCCTACGAGCAGTACTTC.

This clone was recorded once. The J gene is TRBJ1-1, the V gene TRBV3-1 (or the pseudogene TRBV3-2); D perhaps matches TRBD1 (6 bases). Germline values: CDR1 LGHDT, CDR2 YNNKEL (reference sequence). The CDR3 runs 15 residues. V was pared by 1 base and J by 4 bases, with 13 bases between. CDR3 sequence (DNA): TGTGCCAGCAGCCAAGGCAGGGGATTCAGCACTGAAGCTTTCTTT. Its protein product is CASSQGRGFSTEAFF.

The rearrangement links TRBV3-1 (or the pseudogene TRBV3-2) to TRBJ1-6, with D perhaps TRBD1 (5 bases). CDR1 and CDR2 (germline): LGHDT, YNNKEL (reference sequence). Trimming shortened V by 4 bases and J by 9 bases, and 16 bases separated the two germline ends. The CDR3 sequence is 15 residues long. The CDR3 sequence: CASSRGLLGGSPLHF. DNA for the CDR3: TGTGCCAGCAGCCGGGGACTCTTAGGAGGTTCACCCCTCCACTTT.

The V gene is TRBV11-2, the J gene TRBJ1-5, with TRBD1 identical over 9 bases. J was trimmed by 6 bases and V by 5 bases; bases with no gene match: 5. The germline V gene has CDR1 SGHAT and CDR2 FQNNGV. The CDR3 spans 14 residues. The CDR3 DNA sequence: TGTGCCAGCAGCCGGGACAGGGTGGGTCAGCCCCAGCATTTT. This encodes CASSRDRVGQPQHF.

The chain joins TRBV5-6 to TRBJ2-5; 11 positions match TRBD2. The germline gives CDR1 SGHDT, CDR2 YYEEEE. V trimming: 4 bases; J trimming: 5 bases; junction bases outside the gene matches: 4. The CDR3 totals 14 residues. The CDR3 loop reads CASSVLAGAETQYF. The CDR3 DNA sequence: TGTGCCAGCAGCGTACTAGCGGGGGCTGAGACCCAGTACTTC.

A note on this clone: Other nucleotide sequences in the sample specify the same CDR3. This rearrangement joins TRBV20-1 to TRBJ1-1; no reliable D call. The CDR3 sequence is 11 residues long. The ends were cut back, 3 bases at V and 6 bases at J, with 8 bases in the middle. Per germline, CDR1 DFQATT and CDR2 SNEGSKA (reference sequence). The CDR3 region has the DNA TGCAGTGCTAGGAGGTCGGCTGAAGCTTTCTTT. Residues: CSARRSAEAFF.